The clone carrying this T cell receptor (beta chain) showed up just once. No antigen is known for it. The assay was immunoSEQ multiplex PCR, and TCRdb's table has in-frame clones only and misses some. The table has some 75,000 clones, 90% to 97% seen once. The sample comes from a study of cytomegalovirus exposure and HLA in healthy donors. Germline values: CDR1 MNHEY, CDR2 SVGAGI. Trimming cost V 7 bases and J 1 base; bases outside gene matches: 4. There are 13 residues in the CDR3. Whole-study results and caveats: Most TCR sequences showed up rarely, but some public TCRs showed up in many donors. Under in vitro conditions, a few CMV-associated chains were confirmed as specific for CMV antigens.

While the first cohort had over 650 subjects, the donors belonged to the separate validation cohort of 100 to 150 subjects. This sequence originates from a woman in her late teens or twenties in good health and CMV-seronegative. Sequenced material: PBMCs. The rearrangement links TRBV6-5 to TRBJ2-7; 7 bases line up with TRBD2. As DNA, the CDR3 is TGTGCCAGCATCCCTAGCGGATCCTACGAGCAGTACTTC. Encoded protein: CASIPSGSYEQYF.